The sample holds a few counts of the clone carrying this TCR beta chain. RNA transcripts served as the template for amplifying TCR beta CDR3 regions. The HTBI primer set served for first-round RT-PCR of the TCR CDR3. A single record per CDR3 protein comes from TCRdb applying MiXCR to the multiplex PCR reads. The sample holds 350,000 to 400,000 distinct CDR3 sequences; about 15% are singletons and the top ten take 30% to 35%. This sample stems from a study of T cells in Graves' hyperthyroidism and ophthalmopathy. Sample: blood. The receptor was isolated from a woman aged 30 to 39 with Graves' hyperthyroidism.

CDR3 sequence (DNA): TGTGCCAGCAGTAACATGGGGGATACGCAGTATTTT. As protein: CASSNMGDTQYF. The chain couples TRBV6-5 to TRBJ2-3; D gene ambiguous. Per germline, CDR1 MNHEY and CDR2 SVGAGI. The CDR3 covers 12 residues. The V and J ends lost 5 bases and 6 bases respectively, with 9 bases between them.